This entry features one TCR beta chain sequence. This sample is part of a study of sequential checkpoint blockade in melanoma. For the study at large: First-line arms were nivolumab then ipilimumab, or the reverse, randomized 1:1.

The germline V gene has CDR1 LNHDA and CDR2 SQIVND (reference sequence). This CDR3 comprises 14 residues. V dropped 5 bases and J dropped 5; count of bases not matched to a gene: 7. Regarding treatment: randomized to nivolumab then ipilimumab (arm A) or the reverse (arm B). From thawed PBMCs, live CD3+CD8+ cells negative for CD19 and CD56 were sorted. Produced via immunoSEQ multiplex PCR; TCRdb's table is partial and in-frame only. The sample has about 26,000 clones, roughly 73% seen once. The clonotype originates from a human donor with melanoma. V is TRBV19 and J is TRBJ1-2, with 8 positions matching TRBD1. The sample was CD8+ T cells sorted from blood (inferred from file names), taken from a patient given nivolumab and ipilimumab in sequence. The CDR3 loop reads CASSPAGGSYGYTF. Here the CDR3 DNA reads TGTGCCAGTAGTCCGGCAGGGGGCTCTTATGGCTACACCTTC.